This passage covers 26 T cell receptor beta chains from one sample sequenced in a study of blood T cell repertoires in COVID-19. TCRdb's table, derived via immunoSEQ multiplex PCR, lists solely in-frame clones and lacks some. The sample carries about 180,000 clones, roughly nine tenths recorded once. The sample taken for sequencing was PBMCs or T cells enriched from blood (not recorded which). The receptors originated from a human donor with acute COVID-19. The donor label of this sample is uncertain.

The gene calls are TRBV5-1 and TRBJ2-3; D unresolved. There are 15 residues in the CDR3. The V gene lost 0 bases and the J gene lost 2 bases, with 10 bases spanning the gap. In germline, CDR1 is SGHRS, CDR2 YFSETQ. The CDR3 DNA is TGCGCCAGCAGCTTGGTTACAGCTTCCACAGATACGCAGTATTTT. Translating gives CASSLVTASTDTQYF.

This clone was observed a few times. The CDR3: CASSLIQGVGNTIYF. The CDR3 DNA reads TGTGCCAGCAGCTTGATACAGGGAGTGGGAAACACCATATATTTT. This sequence joins TRBV11-2 and TRBJ1-3, with a tentative D call TRBD1 (6 bases). The ends were cut back, 3 bases at V and 4 bases at J, with 13 bases in the middle. Germline V gene data show CDR1 as SGHAT and CDR2 as FQNNGV. This CDR3 is built from 15 residues.

The sample holds one count of this clone. V usage is TRBV2 and J usage is TRBJ1-6; the D gene is possibly TRBD1 (5 bases). This CDR3 is 15 amino acids long. Trimming stripped 1 base from V and 9 bases from J, with 13 bases between. The germline gives CDR1 SNHLY, CDR2 FYNNEI. The CDR3 nucleotides are TGTGCCAGCAGTGAAGAAATCACAGGCGGTTCACCCCTCCACTTT. It translates to CASSEEITGGSPLHF.

This chain connects TRBV5-6 to TRBJ1-2, with D uncertain. This CDR3 is 15 amino acids long. Trimming cost V 1 base and J 2 bases, with 12 bases left between them. Germline V gives CDR1 SGHDT, CDR2 YYEEEE. The CDR3: CASSLIWTPNYGYTF. Here the CDR3 DNA reads TGTGCCAGCAGCTTGATATGGACTCCGAACTATGGCTACACCTTC.

V and J are TRBV5-1 and TRBJ2-1; D might be TRBD1 (5 bases). Germline lookup yields CDR1 SGHRS and CDR2 YFSETQ. The CDR3 spans 17 residues. V was pared by 6 bases and J by 4 bases, with 23 bases between. CDR3 sequence reads: CASMVTVGTSTYNEQFF. The CDR3 DNA reads as TGCGCCAGCATGGTGACAGTAGGAACCTCCACTTACAATGAGCAGTTCTTC. Supplemented by reference TRBV5-1 and TRBJ2-1, the full variable domain reads KAGVTQTPRYLIKTRGQQVTLSCSPISGHRSVSWYQQTPGQGLQFLFEYFSETQRNKGNFPGRFSGRQFSNSRSEMNVSTLELGDSALYLCASMVTVGTSTYNEQFFGPGTRLTVL.

This clone was seen only once. The chain employs TRBV7-3 and TRBJ2-3; 10 nucleotides agree with TRBD2. V gave up 5 bases and J gave up 4 bases; unmatched junction bases: 9. CDR3 length: 16 amino acids. Germline V gene data show CDR1 as SGHTA and CDR2 as FQGTGA. In DNA form, the CDR3 reads TGTGCCAGCAGCGTTGTAGCGGGGGGACCGTCAGATACGCAGTATTTT. Its translation: CASSVVAGGPSDTQYF.

This clone showed up just a few times. The chain links TRBV5-1 to TRBJ1-2; D uncertain. Germline assignment: CDR1 SGHRS and CDR2 YFSETQ. CDR3 length equals 14 residues. The germline V and J ends were trimmed by 1 base and 2 bases, with 9 bases remaining between them. The CDR3 sequence: CASSLRLQNYGYTF. In DNA form, the CDR3 reads TGCGCCAGCAGCTTGCGATTACAGAACTATGGCTACACCTTC.

This chain links TRBV5-4 with TRBJ2-7; possibly TRBD1 for D (5 bases). V was shortened by 4 bases and J by 0 bases, with 11 bases between the two germline ends. The germline CDR1 and CDR2 sequences are SGHNT and YYREEE (reference sequence). CDR3 length equals 14 residues. The CDR3 DNA sequence: TGTGCCAGCAGCGAAGACAGTAGCTCCTACGAGCAGTACTTC. Its protein product is CASSEDSSSYEQYF.

The chain has TRBV4-2 and TRBJ2-1; 7 positions agree with TRBD1. V lost 7 bases, J lost 8 bases, and 2 bases stayed unmatched. This CDR3 is 11 amino acids long. In germline, CDR1 is LGHNA, CDR2 YNFKEQ. CDR3 nucleotides: TGTGCCAGCAACGACAGGGATGAGCAGTTCTTC. It is translated as CASNDRDEQFF.

The V gene is TRBV29-1, the J gene TRBJ1-4; D may be TRBD1 (6 bases). The CDR3 has 14 residues. The V gene lost 7 bases and the J gene lost 5 bases, with 17 bases spanning the gap. The germline V gene encodes CDR1 SQVTM and CDR2 ANQGSEA. This CDR3 is CSAREGGINEKLFF. CDR3 coding DNA: TGCAGCGCCCGAGAGGGGGGGATAAATGAAAAACTGTTTTTT.

V is TRBV30 and J is TRBJ2-7; D perhaps matches TRBD1 (6 bases). Trimming cost V 4 bases and J 6 bases, with 16 bases left between them. CDR3 length: 13 amino acids. Germline CDR1 is GTSNPN and CDR2 is SVGIG (reference sequence). The CDR3: CAWIQGPRGEQYF. CDR3 nucleotides: TGTGCCTGGATCCAGGGGCCACGGGGCGAGCAGTACTTC.

This chain links TRBV5-1 with TRBJ2-7; 10 bases are shared with TRBD1. The germline V gene has CDR1 SGHRS and CDR2 YFSETQ. V was clipped by 3 bases and J by 5 bases; unmatched bases: 14. The CDR3 is made up of 17 amino acids. As DNA, the CDR3 is TGCGCCAGCAGCTCCGACTCGCTCCGGGACAGGGGCGACGAGCAGTACTTC. This encodes CASSSDSLRDRGDEQYF.

The CDR3 coding sequence is TGTGCCAGTAGTAGCCGACAGGGGGGCGACAATCAGCCCCAGCATTTT. Its protein is CASSSRQGGDNQPQHF. This chain connects TRBV19 to TRBJ1-5, with 9 bases lining up with TRBD1. V lost 4 bases, J lost 3 bases, and 7 bases stayed unmatched. CDR1 is LNHDA and CDR2 is SQIVND in the germline V gene (reference sequence). This CDR3 has 16 residues.

The V gene is TRBV19, the J gene TRBJ1-3; no clear D. The V gene lost 3 bases and the J gene lost 0 bases, with 21 bases spanning the gap. The V gene's germline CDR1 is LNHDA and CDR2 SQIVND (reference sequence). This CDR3 has 19 amino acids. The DNA for the CDR3 is TGTGCCAGTAGTATTTTCGCGGCAGCTTCGTATCACTCTGGAAACACCATATATTTT. This gives the protein CASSIFAAASYHSGNTIYF.

The rearrangement joins TRBV3-1 (or the pseudogene TRBV3-2) to TRBJ1-2; D may be TRBD1 (6 bases). V was cut by 6 bases and J by 5 bases, with 13 bases left in between. Germline CDR1 LGHDT, CDR2 YNNKEL (reference sequence). The CDR3 is 13 amino acids. The CDR3 reads CASSQTGFYGYTF. CDR3 in DNA: TGTGCCAGCAGTCAAACAGGGTTTTATGGCTACACCTTC.

This sequence joins TRBV6-5 and TRBJ1-2; 10 bases fit TRBD1. CDR3 length equals 14 residues. The trim removed 7 bases at V and 7 bases at J, leaving 9 bases unmatched. Germline loops: CDR1 MNHEY, CDR2 SVGAGI. The CDR3 coding sequence is TGTGCCAGCATGAAGCCGGGACAGGGGATTGGCTACACCTTC. Translated, it gives CASMKPGQGIGYTF.

The gene calls are TRBV30 and TRBJ1-5; D is possibly TRBD1 (5 bases). Between the trimmed V and J ends, which lost 7 bases and 4 bases, there was a span of 14 bases. The CDR3 length is 13 residues. CDR1 is GTSNPN and CDR2 is SVGIG in the germline V gene (reference sequence). CDR3 loop: CASSSGANQPQHF. As DNA, the CDR3 is TGTGCCTCCTCGAGTGGGGCTAATCAGCCCCAGCATTTT.

The chain is built from TRBV10-3 and TRBJ1-2, with 10 bases that match TRBD1. Germline assignment: CDR1 ENHRY and CDR2 SYGVKD. V was pared by 2 bases and J by 3 bases, with 6 bases of the junction left unmatched. The CDR3 loop spans 16 amino acids. The CDR3 DNA sequence: TGTGCCATCAGTGAGCCCCCCGGGACAGGGGACTATGGCTACACCTTC. As protein: CAISEPPGTGDYGYTF.

This chain joins TRBV24-1 and TRBJ2-5, with D perhaps TRBD1 (6 bases). The CDR3 extends over 17 amino acids. The germline V gene has CDR1 KGHDR and CDR2 SFDVKD. The V end was cut by 4 bases, the J end by 5 bases, with 22 bases between. The CDR3 DNA follows: TGTGCCACCAGTGACCCTCAGGGGCATCTGGAAACGGAGACCCAGTACTTC. Protein product: CATSDPQGHLETETQYF.

This chain connects TRBV5-1 to TRBJ2-3; D is possibly TRBD1 (5 bases). V was shortened by 4 bases and J by 4 bases, with 10 bases between the two germline ends. The germline V gene encodes CDR1 SGHRS and CDR2 YFSETQ. The CDR3 extends over 13 amino acids. CDR3 sequence: CASSTLQADTQYF. CDR3 nucleotide sequence: TGCGCCAGCAGCACCCTACAGGCAGATACGCAGTATTTT.

CDR3: CASSVANTDTQYF. CDR3 DNA: TGTGCCAGCAGCGTAGCTAACACAGATACGCAGTATTTT. The gene calls are TRBV9 and TRBJ2-3; D gene ambiguous. Germline V gene sequence: CDR1 SGDLS, CDR2 YYNGEE. CDR3 length equals 13 residues. Trimming removed 0 bases at V and 2 bases at J, with 4 bases between.

The V call is TRBV5-5, the J call TRBJ1-1; the D is unclear. Germline V gene sequence: CDR1 SGHKS, CDR2 YYEKEE (reference sequence). The CDR3 loop spans 14 amino acids. V was shortened by 0 bases and J by 1 base, with 7 bases between the two germline ends. The CDR3: CASSLGPSNTEAFF. For the CDR3, the DNA is TGTGCCAGCAGCTTGGGGCCTTCGAACACTGAAGCTTTCTTT.

The J gene is TRBJ2-1, the V gene TRBV7-3, with TRBD2 identical over 12 bases. This CDR3 region has 17 residues. Germline V lookup: CDR1 SGHTA, CDR2 FQGTGA. V lost 2 bases to trimming and J lost 8 bases; unmatched junction nucleotides: 10. The CDR3 reads CASSLELAGGPTHEQFF. CDR3 DNA sequence: TGTGCCAGCAGCTTAGAGCTAGCGGGGGGGCCTACCCATGAGCAGTTCTTC.

The chain couples TRBV9 to TRBJ2-6, with a tentative D call TRBD2 (7 bases). Germline CDR1 is SGDLS and CDR2 is YYNGEE. The CDR3 runs to 17 residues. V was pared by 3 bases and J by 0 bases, with 13 bases between. DNA for the CDR3: TGTGCCAGCAGCGGGGAGGGGGTCAACTCTGGGGCCAACGTCCTGACTTTC. Protein sequence: CASSGEGVNSGANVLTF.

The chain joins TRBV29-1 to TRBJ2-5; D call uncertain. This CDR3 has 11 amino acids. V gave up 6 bases and J gave up 4 bases, with 9 bases separating them. The V gene's germline CDR1 is SQVTM and CDR2 ANQGSEA. The CDR3 here is CSVAPGETQYF. The DNA of the CDR3 is TGCAGCGTGGCCCCGGGAGAGACCCAGTACTTC.

The CDR3: CSVEDGVEAFF. In DNA form, the CDR3 reads TGCAGCGTTGAAGACGGGGTTGAAGCTTTCTTT. The V call is TRBV29-1, the J call TRBJ1-1; no reliable D call. The germline V gene has CDR1 SQVTM and CDR2 ANQGSEA. CDR3 length: 11 residues. Trimming cost V 0 bases and J 7 bases, with 6 bases left between them.